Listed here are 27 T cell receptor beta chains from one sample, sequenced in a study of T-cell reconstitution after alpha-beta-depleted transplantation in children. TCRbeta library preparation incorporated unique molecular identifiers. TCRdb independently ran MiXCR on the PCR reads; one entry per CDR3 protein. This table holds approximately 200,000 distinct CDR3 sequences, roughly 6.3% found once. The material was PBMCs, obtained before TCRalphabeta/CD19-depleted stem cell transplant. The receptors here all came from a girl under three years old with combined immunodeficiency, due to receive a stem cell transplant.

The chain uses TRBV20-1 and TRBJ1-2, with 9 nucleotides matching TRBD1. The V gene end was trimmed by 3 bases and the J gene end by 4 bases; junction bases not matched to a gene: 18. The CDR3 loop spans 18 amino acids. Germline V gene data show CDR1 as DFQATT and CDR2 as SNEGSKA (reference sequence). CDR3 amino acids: CSARPRIQGAPSLYGYTF. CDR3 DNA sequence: TGCAGTGCTAGGCCCCGTATACAGGGGGCACCTTCCCTCTATGGCTACACCTTC.

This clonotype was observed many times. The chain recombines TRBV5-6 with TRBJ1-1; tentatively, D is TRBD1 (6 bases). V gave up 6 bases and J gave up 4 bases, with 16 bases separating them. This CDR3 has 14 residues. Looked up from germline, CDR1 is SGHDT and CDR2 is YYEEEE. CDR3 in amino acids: CASTLKGGSTEAFF. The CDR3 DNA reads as TGTGCCAGCACCCTCAAAGGGGGGAGCACTGAAGCTTTCTTT.

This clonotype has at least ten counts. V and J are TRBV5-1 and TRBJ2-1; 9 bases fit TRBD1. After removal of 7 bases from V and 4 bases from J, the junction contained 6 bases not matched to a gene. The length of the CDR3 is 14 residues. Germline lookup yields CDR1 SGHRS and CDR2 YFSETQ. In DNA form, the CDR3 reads TGCGCCAGCGCTGATGGGACAGGGTACAATGAGCAGTTCTTC. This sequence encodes CASADGTGYNEQFF.

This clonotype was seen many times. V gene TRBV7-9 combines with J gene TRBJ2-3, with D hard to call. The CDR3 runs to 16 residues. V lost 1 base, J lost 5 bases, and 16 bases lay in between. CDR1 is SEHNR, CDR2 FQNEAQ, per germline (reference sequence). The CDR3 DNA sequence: TGTGCCAGCAGCTTAGAGGTAGTCGCCATGGGAGATACGCAGTATTTT. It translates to CASSLEVVAMGDTQYF.

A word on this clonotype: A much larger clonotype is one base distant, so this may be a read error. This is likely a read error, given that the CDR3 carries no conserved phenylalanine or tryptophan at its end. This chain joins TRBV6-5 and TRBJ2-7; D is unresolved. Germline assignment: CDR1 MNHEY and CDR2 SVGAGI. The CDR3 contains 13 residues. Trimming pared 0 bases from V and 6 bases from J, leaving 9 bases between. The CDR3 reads CASSYSMGSEQYL. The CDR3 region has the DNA TGTGCCAGCAGTTACTCGATGGGGTCCGAGCAGTACTTG.

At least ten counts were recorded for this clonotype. CDR3 residues: CASSFGVSGLDEQYF. DNA for the CDR3: TGTGCCAGCAGTTTCGGCGTCTCAGGGTTGGACGAGCAGTACTTC. The J gene is TRBJ2-7, the V gene TRBV12-3 or TRBV12-4, with D tentatively TRBD1 (5 bases). This CDR3 has 15 amino acids. V was shortened by 3 bases and J by 5 bases, with 17 bases between the two germline ends.

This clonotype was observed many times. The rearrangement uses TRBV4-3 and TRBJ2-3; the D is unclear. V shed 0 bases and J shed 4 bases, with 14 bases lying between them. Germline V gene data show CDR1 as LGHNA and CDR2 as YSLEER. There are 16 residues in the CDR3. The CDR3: CASSQETRPGADTQYF. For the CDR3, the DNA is TGCGCCAGCAGCCAAGAAACCCGCCCAGGCGCAGATACGCAGTATTTT.

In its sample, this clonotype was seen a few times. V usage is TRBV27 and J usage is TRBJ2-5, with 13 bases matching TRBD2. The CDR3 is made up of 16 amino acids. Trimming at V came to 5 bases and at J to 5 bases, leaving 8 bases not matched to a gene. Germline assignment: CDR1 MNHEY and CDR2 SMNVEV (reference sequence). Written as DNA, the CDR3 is TGTGCCAGCAGTACCGGACTAGCGGGGGCCTCGGAGACCCAGTACTTC. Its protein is CASSTGLAGASETQYF.

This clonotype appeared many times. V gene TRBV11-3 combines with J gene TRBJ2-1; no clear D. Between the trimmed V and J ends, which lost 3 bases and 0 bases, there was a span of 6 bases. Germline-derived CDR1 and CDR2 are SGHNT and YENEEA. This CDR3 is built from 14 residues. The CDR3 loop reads CASSFQSSYNEQFF. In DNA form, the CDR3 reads TGTGCCAGCAGCTTCCAAAGCTCCTACAATGAGCAGTTCTTC.

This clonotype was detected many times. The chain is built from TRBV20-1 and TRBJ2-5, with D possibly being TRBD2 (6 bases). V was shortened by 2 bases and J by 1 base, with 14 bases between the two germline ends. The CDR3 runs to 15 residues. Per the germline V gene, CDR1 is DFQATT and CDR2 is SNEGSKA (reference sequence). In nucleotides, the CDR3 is TGCAGTGCTAGAAATATTGGGGGACTCCAAGAGACCCAGTACTTC. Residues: CSARNIGGLQETQYF.

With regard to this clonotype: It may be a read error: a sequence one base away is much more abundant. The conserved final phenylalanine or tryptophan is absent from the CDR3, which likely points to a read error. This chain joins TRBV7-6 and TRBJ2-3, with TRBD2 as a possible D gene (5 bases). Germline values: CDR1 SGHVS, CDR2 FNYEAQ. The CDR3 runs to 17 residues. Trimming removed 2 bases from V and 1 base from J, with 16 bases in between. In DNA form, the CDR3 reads TGTGCCAGCAGCTTAACCCCAGAGGGTCCGGGCACAGATACGCAGTATTGT. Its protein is CASSLTPEGPGTDTQYC.

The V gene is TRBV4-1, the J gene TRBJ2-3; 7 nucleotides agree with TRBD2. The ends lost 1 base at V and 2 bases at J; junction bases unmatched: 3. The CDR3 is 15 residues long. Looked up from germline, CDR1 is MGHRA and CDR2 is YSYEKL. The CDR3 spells CASSQGGGSTDTQYF. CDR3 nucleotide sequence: TGCGCCAGCAGCCAAGGGGGGGGGTCCACAGATACGCAGTATTTT.

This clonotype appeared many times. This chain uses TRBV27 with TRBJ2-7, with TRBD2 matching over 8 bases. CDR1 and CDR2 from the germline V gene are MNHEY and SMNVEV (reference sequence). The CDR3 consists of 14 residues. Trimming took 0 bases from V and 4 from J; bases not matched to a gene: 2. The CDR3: CASSLSPSGYEQYF. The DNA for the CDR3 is TGTGCCAGCAGTTTATCCCCTAGCGGGTACGAGCAGTACTTC.

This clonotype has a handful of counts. The CDR3 loop reads CSARDFGMEYGYTF. Here the CDR3 DNA reads TGCAGTGCTAGAGATTTCGGGATGGAATATGGCTACACCTTC. V is TRBV20-1 and J is TRBJ1-2; no clear D gene. Germline V CDR1 and CDR2: DFQATT, SNEGSKA (reference sequence). This CDR3 is built from 14 residues. V was shortened by 0 bases and J by 5 bases, with 13 bases between the two germline ends.

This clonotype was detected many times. In DNA form, the CDR3 reads TGTGCCACCAGCAGAGATGGGGAGGGCGGCTATGGCTACACCTTC. Its protein is CATSRDGEGGYGYTF. The chain employs TRBV15 and TRBJ1-2, with unresolved D. Trimming stripped 0 bases from V and 4 bases from J, with 12 bases between. CDR1 and CDR2 (germline): LNHNV, YYDKDF (reference sequence). The CDR3 has 15 amino acids. The complete variable domain, with remaining parts taken from reference TRBV15 and TRBJ1-2, reads DAMVIQNPRYQVTQFGKPVTLSCSQTLNHNVMYWYQQKSSQAPKLLFHYYDKDFNNEADTPDNFQSRRPNTSFCFLDIRSPGLGDTAMYLCATSRDGEGGYGYTFGSGTRLTVV.

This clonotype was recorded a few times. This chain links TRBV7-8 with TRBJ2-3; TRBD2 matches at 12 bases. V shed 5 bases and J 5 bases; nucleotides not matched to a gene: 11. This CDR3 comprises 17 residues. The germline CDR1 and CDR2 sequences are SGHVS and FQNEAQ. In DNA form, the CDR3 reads TGTGCCAGCAGCCCACTTATTAGGACTAGCGGGGTAGATACGCAGTATTTT. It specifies CASSPLIRTSGVDTQYF.

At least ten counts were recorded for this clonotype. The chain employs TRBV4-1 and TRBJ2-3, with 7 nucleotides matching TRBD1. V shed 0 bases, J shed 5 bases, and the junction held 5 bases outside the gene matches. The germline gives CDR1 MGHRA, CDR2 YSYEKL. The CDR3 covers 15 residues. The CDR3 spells CASSQEVPGGDTQYF. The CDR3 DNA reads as TGCGCCAGCAGCCAAGAGGTTCCAGGGGGAGATACGCAGTATTTT.

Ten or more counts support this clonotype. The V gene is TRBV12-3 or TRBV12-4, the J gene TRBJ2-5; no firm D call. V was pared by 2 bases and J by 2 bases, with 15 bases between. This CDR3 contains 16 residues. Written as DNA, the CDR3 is TGTGCCAGCAGTTTAATGGACGGCCTGCAACAAGAGACCCAGTACTTC. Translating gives CASSLMDGLQQETQYF.

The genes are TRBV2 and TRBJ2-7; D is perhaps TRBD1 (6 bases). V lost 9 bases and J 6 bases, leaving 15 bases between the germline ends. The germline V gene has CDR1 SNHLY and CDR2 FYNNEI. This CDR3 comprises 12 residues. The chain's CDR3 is CARMQGNGEQYF. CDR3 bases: TGTGCCAGAATGCAGGGGAACGGCGAGCAGTACTTC. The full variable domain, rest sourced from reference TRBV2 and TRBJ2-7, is EPEVTQTPSHQVTQMGQEVILRCVPISNHLYFYWYRQILGQKVEFLVSFYNNEISEKSEIFDDQFSVERPDGSNFTLKIRSTKLEDSAMYFCARMQGNGEQYFGPGTRLTVT.

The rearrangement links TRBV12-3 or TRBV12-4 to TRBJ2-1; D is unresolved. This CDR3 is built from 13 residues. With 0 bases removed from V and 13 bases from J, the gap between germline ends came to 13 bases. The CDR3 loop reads CASSLALRAFQFF. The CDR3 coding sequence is TGTGCCAGCAGTTTAGCGCTACGGGCCTTTCAGTTCTTC.

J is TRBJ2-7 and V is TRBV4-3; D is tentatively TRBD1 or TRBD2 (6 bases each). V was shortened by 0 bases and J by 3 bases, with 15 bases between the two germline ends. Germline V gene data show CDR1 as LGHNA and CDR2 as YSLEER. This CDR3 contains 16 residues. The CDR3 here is CASSQDGIGGNYEQYF. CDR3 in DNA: TGCGCCAGCAGCCAAGATGGGATCGGGGGCAACTACGAGCAGTACTTC.

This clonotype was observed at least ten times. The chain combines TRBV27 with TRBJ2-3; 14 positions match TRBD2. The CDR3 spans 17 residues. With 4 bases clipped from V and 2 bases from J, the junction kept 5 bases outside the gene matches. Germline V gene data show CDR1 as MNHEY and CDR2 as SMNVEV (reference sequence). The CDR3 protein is CASSSRLAGGATDTQYF. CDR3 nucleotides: TGTGCCAGCAGTTCCCGACTAGCGGGAGGGGCCACAGATACGCAGTATTTT.

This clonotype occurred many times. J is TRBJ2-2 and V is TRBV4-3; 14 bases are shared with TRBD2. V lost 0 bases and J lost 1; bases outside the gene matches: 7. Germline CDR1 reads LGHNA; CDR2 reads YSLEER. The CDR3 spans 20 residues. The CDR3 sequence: CASSQDLGLAGGGNTGELFF. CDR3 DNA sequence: TGCGCCAGCAGCCAAGATTTAGGACTAGCGGGGGGCGGGAACACCGGGGAGCTGTTTTTT.

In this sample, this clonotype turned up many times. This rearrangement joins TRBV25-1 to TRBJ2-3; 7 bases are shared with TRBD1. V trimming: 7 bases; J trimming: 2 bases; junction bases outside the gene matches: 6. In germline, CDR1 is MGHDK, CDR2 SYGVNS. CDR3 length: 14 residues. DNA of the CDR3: TGTGCCAGCATCGAGGGGGCTTTCACAGATACGCAGTATTTT. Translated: CASIEGAFTDTQYF.

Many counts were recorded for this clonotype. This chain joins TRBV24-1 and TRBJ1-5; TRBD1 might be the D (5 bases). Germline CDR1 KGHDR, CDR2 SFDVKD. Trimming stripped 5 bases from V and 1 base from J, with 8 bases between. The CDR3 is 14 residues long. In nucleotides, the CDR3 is TGTGCCACCAGTGGGGGCGGGAGCAATCAGCCCCAGCATTTT. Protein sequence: CATSGGGSNQPQHF.

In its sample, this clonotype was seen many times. The CDR3 loop is CATSRPSETGELFF. In nucleotides, the CDR3 is TGTGCCACCAGCAGACCGTCAGAGACCGGGGAGCTGTTTTTT. The V call is TRBV15, the J call TRBJ2-2; no reliable D call. V was clipped by 2 bases and J by 5 bases, with 9 bases between them. The CDR3 extends over 14 amino acids. The germline gives CDR1 LNHNV, CDR2 YYDKDF (reference sequence).

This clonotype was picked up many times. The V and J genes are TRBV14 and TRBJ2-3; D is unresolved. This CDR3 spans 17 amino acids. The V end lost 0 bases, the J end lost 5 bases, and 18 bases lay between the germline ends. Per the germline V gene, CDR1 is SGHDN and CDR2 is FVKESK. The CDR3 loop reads CASSQDPRLGWKDTQYF. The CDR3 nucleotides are TGTGCCAGCAGCCAAGATCCTAGGTTGGGCTGGAAAGATACGCAGTATTTT.